This T cell receptor (beta chain) is drawn from a study of T cells after yellow fever vaccination. Overall study context: In the case of low-cell-number fractions, SMART-Seq v4 Ultra Low Input was used for preparation. Findings and limits, study-wide: Researchers report a weaker secondary response that nonetheless peaked faster, day 5 versus 15.

V was cut by 2 bases and J by 3 bases, with 14 bases left in between. Germline CDR1 reads SGHAT; CDR2 reads FQNNGV. CDR3 length: 16 residues. From the 5' RACE reads, TCRdb called clonotypes with MiXCR, one entry per CDR3 protein. In the table there are about 26,000 distinct CDR3 sequences, 4% to 5% of which are singletons. The sequences come from PBMCs, either bulk or a sorted T-cell subset (CD4+, CD8+, memory, or dextramer-sorted; not recorded which), collected on the day of the yellow fever booster vaccination. The sequence derives from a man younger than 35 who received the YFV17D yellow fever vaccine. This chain uses TRBV11-2 with TRBJ2-1; possible D gene TRBD2, 5 bases. The CDR3 protein is CASSLIRGLNYNEQFF. CDR3 DNA: TGTGCCAGCAGCTTAATTCGAGGGCTCAACTACAATGAGCAGTTCTTC. Based on the CDR3 plus reference TRBV11-2 and TRBJ2-1, the full variable domain is EAGVAQSPRYKIIEKRQSVAFWCNPISGHATLYWYQQILGQGPKLLIQFQNNGVVDDSQLPKDRFSAERLKGVDSTLKIQPAKLEDSAVYLCASSLIRGLNYNEQFFGPGTRLTVL.